This T cell receptor beta chain was retrieved from a study of metastatic and nonmetastatic thyroid tumors. Looking at the study overall: Both malignant and benign thyroid patients supplied peripheral blood and tumor or nodule tissue samples, across which the repertoires of these patients were then compared. Notes on the study in general: When malignant thyroid tumors were compared with benign nodules, TCR beta diversity was reportedly significantly higher in the malignant tumors. This held in both blood and tumor samples.

CDR1 and CDR2 (germline): MNHEY, SMNVEV (reference sequence). The CDR3 has 12 amino acids. The ends were cut back, 4 bases at V and 5 bases at J, with 9 bases in the middle. Original handling: Across clinicopathological groups, CDR3 differences served as the basis for building a distant-metastasis classifier for papillary thyroid cancer. TCRdb re-called the PCR reads with MiXCR. The authors' filters were not applied to this entry. The data hold under 75,000 clones, with roughly 18% observed a single time. Thyroid surgery had not been preceded by any treatment in any patient. This clone was recorded at least ten times. The antigen remains undetermined.

The chain carries TRBV27 and TRBJ2-7, with no clear D. This receptor was identified in a female donor with papillary thyroid cancer or a benign thyroid nodule (not recorded which). Some clones in this sample may be carry-over from other donors' samples. Material for sequencing was blood. The CDR3 DNA reads TGTGCCAGCAGTTCTCCGTCGAACGAGCAGTACTTC. Amino acids: CASSSPSNEQYF.